The next 28 T cell receptor beta chains were all read from a single sample in a study of blood T cell repertoires in COVID-19. Method: immunoSEQ multiplex PCR; TCRdb's copy keeps in-frame clones and lacks some. The sample lists fewer than 250,000 clones, 65% to 90% occurring once. Material for sequencing was PBMCs or T cells enriched from blood (not recorded which). Receptor source: a woman between 50 and 59 years old with acute COVID-19.

J is TRBJ1-1 and V is TRBV6-5; D is perhaps TRBD1 (5 bases). The CDR3 length is 15 residues. Trimming shortened V by 2 bases and J by 5 bases, and 15 bases separated the two germline ends. Germline CDR1 MNHEY, CDR2 SVGAGI. This chain's CDR3 is CASSYGGGRGTEAFF. The CDR3 DNA reads TGTGCCAGCAGTTACGGGGGGGGAAGAGGAACTGAAGCTTTCTTT.

The chain combines TRBV9 with TRBJ2-7; D ambiguous. This CDR3 contains 13 residues. The V gene's germline CDR1 is SGDLS and CDR2 YYNGEE. Trimming cost V 2 bases and J 3 bases, with 9 bases left between them. The CDR3 protein is CASSVGVNYEQYF. In nucleotides, the CDR3 is TGTGCCAGCAGCGTCGGTGTCAACTACGAGCAGTACTTC.

This clone was counted once. The junction shows a germline mismatch at one end, possibly a read error. The J gene is TRBJ2-7, the V gene TRBV7-7, with TRBD1 matching over 8 bases. CDR3 length: 16 amino acids. CDR1 SSHAT and CDR2 FNYEAQ come from the germline V gene (reference sequence). CDR3 protein: CASSPGGLADSYEQYF. For the CDR3, the DNA is TGTGCTAGCAGCCCAGGGGGCCTAGCAGACTCCTACGAGCAGTACTTC.

The rearrangement links TRBV2 to TRBJ2-3; 7 bases are a match to TRBD2. V was clipped by 7 bases and J by 2 bases; unmatched bases: 9. The CDR3 is 15 amino acids. Looked up from germline, CDR1 is SNHLY and CDR2 is FYNNEI. CDR3 protein: CASTPAGVDTDTQYF. The CDR3 DNA sequence: TGTGCCAGCACCCCTGCGGGAGTAGACACAGATACGCAGTATTTT.

The chain employs TRBV5-6 and TRBJ1-3; D not certain. The length of the CDR3 is 17 residues. Trimming took off 1 base at V and 0 bases at J, with 14 bases between the two ends. Per germline, CDR1 SGHDT and CDR2 YYEEEE. CDR3 nucleotides: TGTGCCAGCAGCTTGCCGGGAATGGGCTTCTCTGGAAACACCATATATTTT. This encodes CASSLPGMGFSGNTIYF.

This clone appeared a few times. The gene calls are TRBV4-2 and TRBJ1-4; D is possibly TRBD1 (6 bases). CDR3 length equals 15 residues. Germline CDR1 is LGHNA and CDR2 is YNFKEQ. Trimming removed 0 bases from V and 8 bases from J, with 13 bases in between. CDR3 coding DNA: TGTGCCAGCAGCCAAGAAACAGGGAGTGGAGAAAAACTGTTTTTT. This codes for CASSQETGSGEKLFF.

The chain uses TRBV6-2 or TRBV6-3 and TRBJ1-2; TRBD1 matches at 9 bases. Germline V CDR1 and CDR2: MNHEY, SVGEGT. This CDR3 has 13 residues. V trimming: 5 bases; J trimming: 8 bases; junction bases outside the gene matches: 6. Written as DNA, the CDR3 is TGTGCCAGCAGTCAAGACAGGGGGAAGGGCTACACCTTC. Encoded protein: CASSQDRGKGYTF.

The chain has TRBV9 and TRBJ2-7; 9 bases match TRBD2. The germline V gene has CDR1 SGDLS and CDR2 YYNGEE. Trimming took 0 bases from V and 3 from J; bases not matched to a gene: 1. This CDR3 contains 14 residues. The CDR3 sequence is CASSVATSGYEQYF. In DNA, the CDR3 is TGTGCCAGCAGCGTAGCGACTAGCGGCTACGAGCAGTACTTC.

The chain employs TRBV19 and TRBJ2-7, with 7 bases that match TRBD2. Germline V gives CDR1 LNHDA, CDR2 SQIVND (reference sequence). The CDR3 is made up of 15 amino acids. V shed 1 base, J shed 4 bases, and the junction held 7 bases outside the gene matches. The CDR3 sequence: CASSIGGGDGYEQYF. CDR3 DNA: TGTGCCAGTAGTATAGGCGGGGGAGACGGGTACGAGCAGTACTTC.

The chain carries TRBV5-4 and TRBJ2-7; 7 positions match TRBD1. Trimming at V came to 7 bases and at J to 0 bases, leaving 7 bases not matched to a gene. The CDR3 is 14 residues long. Germline V gives CDR1 SGHNT, CDR2 YYREEE (reference sequence). The chain's CDR3 is CASSDREGSYEQYF. The CDR3 nucleotides are TGTGCCAGCTCTGACAGGGAAGGCTCCTACGAGCAGTACTTC. Combining the CDR3 with reference TRBV5-4 and TRBJ2-7 gives the whole variable domain ETGVTQSPTHLIKTRGQQVTLRCSSQSGHNTVSWYQQALGQGPQFIFQYYREEENGRGNFPPRFSGLQFPNYSSELNVNALELDDSALYLCASSDREGSYEQYFGPGTRLTVT.

The chain carries TRBV3-1 (or the pseudogene TRBV3-2) and TRBJ1-1; the match to TRBD1 covers 8 bases. V dropped 5 bases and J dropped 3; count of bases not matched to a gene: 8. This CDR3 has 15 amino acids. CDR1 and CDR2 from the germline V gene are LGHDT and YNNKEL (reference sequence). CDR3 in amino acids: CASSYRDRRYTEAFF. CDR3 nucleotide sequence: TGTGCCAGCAGCTACCGGGACAGGAGATACACTGAAGCTTTCTTT.

The CDR3 loop is CASSPTGTSYNEQFF. The DNA for the CDR3 is TGTGCCAGCAGCCCCACCGGGACATCCTACAATGAGCAGTTCTTC. The chain carries TRBV6-5 and TRBJ2-1; TRBD1 is a possible D gene (6 bases). The CDR3 spans 15 residues. Germline CDR1 MNHEY, CDR2 SVGAGI. Trimming stripped 6 bases from V and 1 base from J, with 13 bases between.

The V gene is TRBV7-8, the J gene TRBJ2-7; 14 bases map to TRBD2. The CDR3 is 16 amino acids. The J segment lost 0 bases and the V segment lost 4 bases, leaving 2 bases of the junction unmatched. In germline, CDR1 is SGHVS, CDR2 FQNEAQ. The CDR3 region is CASSWTSGGTSYEQYF. The DNA for the CDR3 is TGTGCCAGCAGCTGGACTAGCGGGGGGACCTCCTACGAGCAGTACTTC.

V is TRBV10-3 and J is TRBJ1-2, with 7 nucleotides matching TRBD1. With 2 bases clipped from V and 2 bases from J, the junction kept 2 bases outside the gene matches. The CDR3 is 14 residues long. Per the germline V gene, CDR1 is ENHRY and CDR2 is SYGVKD. CDR3 in amino acids: CAISEAGGNYGYTF. The CDR3 bases are TGTGCCATCAGTGAGGCAGGGGGAAACTATGGCTACACCTTC.

This chain connects TRBV5-4 to TRBJ2-7; 16 nucleotides agree with TRBD2. The CDR3 is 16 amino acids. Germline loops: CDR1 SGHNT, CDR2 YYREEE (reference sequence). Trimming cost V 4 bases and J 7 bases; bases outside gene matches: 8. The chain's CDR3 is CASSLGLAGGPGEQYF. The CDR3 bases are TGTGCCAGCAGCCTGGGACTAGCGGGGGGGCCGGGGGAGCAGTACTTC.

This clone was recorded only once. This sequence joins TRBV30 and TRBJ1-1, with a tentative D call TRBD1 (5 bases). The CDR3 has 13 residues. Germline V gene sequence: CDR1 GTSNPN, CDR2 SVGIG (reference sequence). The ends were cut back, 0 bases at V and 5 bases at J, with 10 bases in the middle. The CDR3 DNA reads TGTGCCTGGAGTGTAGACAGAGGAACTGAAGCTTTCTTT. It translates to CAWSVDRGTEAFF.

The V call is TRBV27, the J call TRBJ1-2, with 8 bases identical to TRBD1. With V trimmed by 8 bases and J by 7 bases, 12 bases remained unmatched. The CDR3 loop spans 14 amino acids. Germline V gene sequence: CDR1 MNHEY, CDR2 SMNVEV (reference sequence). The CDR3 loop is CASGGQGAHVGYTF. DNA for the CDR3: TGTGCCAGCGGTGGGCAGGGGGCGCATGTTGGCTACACCTTC.

This clone was observed a single time. The CDR3 protein is CSASPRRGRFYNEQFF. CDR3 DNA sequence: TGCAGTGCTAGTCCCCGTAGAGGGAGGTTCTACAATGAGCAGTTCTTC. V usage is TRBV20-1 and J usage is TRBJ2-1; possibly TRBD2 for D (6 bases). Trimming shortened V by 3 bases and J by 3 bases, and 18 bases separated the two germline ends. The V gene's germline CDR1 is DFQATT and CDR2 SNEGSKA (reference sequence). The CDR3 loop spans 16 amino acids.

This chain uses TRBV2 with TRBJ2-3, with no clear D. CDR1 SNHLY and CDR2 FYNNEI come from the germline V gene. The CDR3 extends over 14 amino acids. Trimming shortened V by 6 bases and J by 1 base, and 11 bases separated the two germline ends. The CDR3 here is CASSALLGTDTQYF. CDR3 DNA: TGTGCCAGCAGCGCCCTCCTAGGCACAGATACGCAGTATTTT.

The V and J genes are TRBV7-6 and TRBJ1-5; D ambiguous. The CDR3 is made up of 13 amino acids. Germline V gives CDR1 SGHVS, CDR2 FNYEAQ. Trimming shortened V by 1 base and J by 6 bases, and 7 bases separated the two germline ends. The CDR3 loop is CASSLGEIQPQHF. For the CDR3, the DNA is TGTGCCAGCAGCTTAGGGGAGATTCAGCCCCAGCATTTT.

J is TRBJ1-2 and V is TRBV6-2 or TRBV6-3; D is perhaps TRBD1 (6 bases). V dropped 4 bases and J dropped 1 base, with 10 bases sitting between them. Looked up from germline, CDR1 is MNHEY and CDR2 is SVGEGT. The CDR3 totals 14 residues. DNA of the CDR3: TGTGCCAGCAGTTTGAGGACAGTTAACTATGGCTACACCTTC. It translates to CASSLRTVNYGYTF.

CDR3 sequence: CASSATGGATHYGYTF. The CDR3 DNA is TGTGCCAGCAGTGCCACAGGGGGCGCGACCCACTATGGCTACACCTTC. The rearrangement uses TRBV6-2 or TRBV6-3 and TRBJ1-2; TRBD1 matches at 9 bases. Trimming at V came to 5 bases and at J to 3 bases, leaving 10 bases not matched to a gene. This CDR3 has 16 residues. CDR1 and CDR2 from the germline V gene are MNHEY and SVGEGT.

V and J are TRBV6-2 or TRBV6-3 and TRBJ2-5; TRBD2 matches 16 bases. V lost 4 bases and J lost 7; bases outside the gene matches: 9. Germline V gene data show CDR1 as MNHEY and CDR2 as SVGEGT. The CDR3 sequence is 17 residues long. In DNA, the CDR3 is TGTGCCAGCAGTTCGGCCTCGGGACTAGCGGGAGGGGGGACCCAGTACTTC. This gives the protein CASSSASGLAGGGTQYF.

The chain has TRBV11-1 and TRBJ2-2; D unclear. The CDR3 sequence is 16 residues long. Germline CDR1 is SGHAT and CDR2 is FQDESV (reference sequence). Trimming removed 1 base from V and 0 bases from J, with 9 bases in between. CDR3: CASSLVGTANTGELFF. The CDR3 region has the DNA TGTGCCAGCAGCTTAGTTGGTACTGCGAACACCGGGGAGCTGTTTTTT.

The chain couples TRBV5-1 to TRBJ1-2, with 7 bases identical to TRBD1. This CDR3 is 14 amino acids long. The junction had 8 bases not matched to a gene; V was cut back by 4 bases and J by 5 bases. Germline-derived CDR1 and CDR2 are SGHRS and YFSETQ. The CDR3: CASSLTGTDYGYTF. The CDR3 nucleotides are TGCGCCAGCAGCCTTACCGGGACAGATTATGGCTACACCTTC.

This chain links TRBV30 with TRBJ2-3, with 7 bases identical to TRBD2. Losses at the gene ends were 1 base for V and 3 bases for J; bases not matched to a gene: 10. The CDR3 is made up of 16 amino acids. Germline loops: CDR1 GTSNPN, CDR2 SVGIG (reference sequence). CDR3: CAWSGGGGRRTDTQYF. The CDR3 DNA reads as TGTGCCTGGAGTGGTGGGGGGGGTCGGAGGACAGATACGCAGTATTTT.

V gene TRBV6-5 combines with J gene TRBJ2-5; D may be TRBD1 (6 bases). Germline CDR1 MNHEY, CDR2 SVGAGI. CDR3 length: 15 residues. Trimming stripped 2 bases from V and 4 bases from J, with 14 bases between. CDR3 sequence reads: CASSYPGHPRETQYF. The CDR3 bases are TGTGCCAGCAGTTACCCGGGACACCCTCGAGAGACCCAGTACTTC.

This sequence joins TRBV7-9 and TRBJ1-5; 9 bases are shared with TRBD1. CDR1 SEHNR and CDR2 FQNEAQ come from the germline V gene (reference sequence). This CDR3 contains 17 residues. The J segment lost 0 bases and the V segment lost 1 base, leaving 4 bases of the junction unmatched. The CDR3 bases are TGTGCCAGCAGCTTAGGGACAGGGGACGATAGCAATCAGCCCCAGCATTTT. It specifies CASSLGTGDDSNQPQHF.